These T cell receptor beta chains were read from a single sample in a study of molecular identifiers for immune sequencing clone quantification. One entry per CDR3 protein, called by TCRdb with MiXCR from the PCR reads. This sample has some 650,000 distinct CDR3 sequences, with just under 20% found just once. What was sequenced was naive CD8+ T cells from blood, with Jurkat cell RNA spiked in. Every receptor here comes from a human donor in good health. Some libraries in this study had Jurkat cell RNA spiked in. The CDR3 runs from the conserved cysteine through the conserved F or W. A D gene is named only where the DNA matches it firmly. Clone size appears in some rows only: once, few, many, or a class for an expanded clone.

D gene	clone size	V gene	J gene	CDR3 DNA	CDR3 protein
NA	many	TRBV25-1	TRBJ2-1	TGTGCCAGCAGTGCAACACCCTTTGACTGGTACAATGAGCAGTTCTTC	CASSATPFDWYNEQFF
TRBD2	NA	TRBV7-7	TRBJ2-5	TGTGCCAGCAGCCCATTAGCGGGGGGGCGGCAAGAGACCCAGTACTTC	CASSPLAGGRQETQYF
NA	few	TRBV20-1	TRBJ2-1	TGCAGTGCCCTCACATTGATTAGCTCCTACAATGAGCAGTTCTTC	CSALTLISSYNEQFF
NA	many	TRBV14	TRBJ2-3	TGTGCCAGCAGCCCCTGGACAGTTAGCACAGATACGCAGTATTTT	CASSPWTVSTDTQYF
NA	NA	TRBV11-2	TRBJ2-1	TGTGCCAGCAGGAAACCTAGCGAGTACAATGAGCAGTTCTTC	CASRKPSEYNEQFF
NA	NA	TRBV20-1	TRBJ1-1	TGCAGTGCCGGGGCAGAATTGATAGGGCTCTGGGGGAACACTGAAGCTTTCTTT	CSAGAELIGLWGNTEAFF
NA	NA	TRBV4-1	TRBJ2-7	TGCGCCAGCAGCCAAGGGATGAACTACGAGCAGTACTTC	CASSQGMNYEQYF
NA	few	TRBV6-5	TRBJ1-2	TGTGCCAGCAGTCAAACAGGGAGTTGGTATGGCTACACCTTC	CASSQTGSWYGYTF
TRBD1	many	TRBV6-5	TRBJ2-5	TGTGCCAGCAGTTACACTGGGACAGGGCAAGAGACCCAGTACTTC	CASSYTGTGQETQYF
NA	many	TRBV11-2	TRBJ1-1	TGTGCCAGCAGCTTAGAGGGTTATGGGACGGAAAACACTGAAGCTTTCTTT	CASSLEGYGTENTEAFF
NA	many	TRBV30	TRBJ1-5	TGTGCCTGGAGTGAGGGCGGTCAGCCCCAGCATTTT	CAWSEGGQPQHF
TRBD2	many	TRBV24-1	TRBJ2-1	TGTGCCGTGGGCGGGGGGAACAATGAGCAGTTCTTC	CAVGGGNNEQFF
TRBD2	many	TRBV7-7	TRBJ2-2	TGTGCTAGCAGTGCGGGACTAGCGGGAGGGCCTATCCCCGGGGAGCTGTTTTTT	CASSAGLAGGPIPGELFF
TRBD1	many	TRBV5-6	TRBJ1-1	TGTGCCAGCACTGGACAGGAGGCCACTGAAGCTTTCTTT	CASTGQEATEAFF
TRBD1	many	TRBV5-1	TRBJ2-7	TGCGCCAGCAGCGATCACCGGGACAGGGGGTACGAGCAGTACTTC	CASSDHRDRGYEQYF
NA	many	TRBV30	TRBJ2-7	TGTGCCTGGAGTACCACGGGATTTTCCTACGAGCAGTACTTC	CAWSTTGFSYEQYF
NA	few	TRBV30	TRBJ2-1	TGTGCCTGGGGCCTTAGCTCCTACAATGAGCAGTTCTTC	CAWGLSSYNEQFF
NA	many	TRBV30	TRBJ2-1	TGTGCCTGGAGTGACTTCCTCGGCTATGAGCAGTTCTTC	CAWSDFLGYEQFF
NA	many	TRBV7-2	TRBJ1-5	TGTGCCAGCAGCACTTACAGAATGAGCAATCAGCCCCAGCATTTT	CASSTYRMSNQPQHF
NA	many	TRBV4-1	TRBJ2-2	TGCGCCAGCAGTCAAAGCGCGGAGAGTGTCACCGGGGAGCTGTTTTTT	CASSQSAESVTGELFF
TRBD1	many	TRBV19	TRBJ2-7	TGTGCCAGTAGTATCTCCTCAGGGGGTCAGACGGAGCAGTACTTC	CASSISSGGQTEQYF
TRBD2	many	TRBV7-6	TRBJ2-1	TGTGCCAGCAGAGCTAGCGGGATGGATGAGCAGTTCTTC	CASRASGMDEQFF
NA	NA	TRBV7-8	TRBJ2-7	TGTGCCAGCAGCTTAAGTCGGGACACCTCCTACGAGCAGTACTTC	CASSLSRDTSYEQYF